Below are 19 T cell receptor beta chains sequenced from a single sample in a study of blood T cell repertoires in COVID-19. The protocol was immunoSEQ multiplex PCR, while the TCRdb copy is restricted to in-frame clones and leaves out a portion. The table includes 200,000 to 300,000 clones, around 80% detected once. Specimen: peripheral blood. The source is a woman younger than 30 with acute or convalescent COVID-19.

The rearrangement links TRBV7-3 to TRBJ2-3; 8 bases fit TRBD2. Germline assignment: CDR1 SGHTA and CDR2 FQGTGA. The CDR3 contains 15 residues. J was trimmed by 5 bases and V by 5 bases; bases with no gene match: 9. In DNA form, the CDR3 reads TGTGCCAGCAGCCCCGTGGGGGCGGGGGGAGATACGCAGTATTTT. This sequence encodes CASSPVGAGGDTQYF.

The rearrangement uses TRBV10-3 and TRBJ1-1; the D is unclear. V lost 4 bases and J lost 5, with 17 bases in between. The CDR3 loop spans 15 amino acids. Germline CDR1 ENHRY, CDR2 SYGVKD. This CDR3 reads CAISVSTNQRTEAFF. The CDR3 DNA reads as TGTGCCATCAGTGTCTCTACTAATCAGAGGACTGAAGCTTTCTTT.

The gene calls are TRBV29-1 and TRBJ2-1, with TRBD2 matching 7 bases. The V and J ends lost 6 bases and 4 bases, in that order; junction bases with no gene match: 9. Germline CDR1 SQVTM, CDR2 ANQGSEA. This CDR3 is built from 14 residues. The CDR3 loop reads CSVAKLAQYNEQFF. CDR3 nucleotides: TGCAGCGTAGCTAAACTAGCGCAATACAATGAGCAGTTCTTC.

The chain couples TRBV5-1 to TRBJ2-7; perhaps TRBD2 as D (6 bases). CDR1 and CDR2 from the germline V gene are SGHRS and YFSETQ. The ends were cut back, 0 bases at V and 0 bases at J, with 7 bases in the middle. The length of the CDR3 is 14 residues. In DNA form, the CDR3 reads TGCGCCAGCAGCTTGGACGGGAGCTCCTACGAGCAGTACTTC. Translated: CASSLDGSSYEQYF.

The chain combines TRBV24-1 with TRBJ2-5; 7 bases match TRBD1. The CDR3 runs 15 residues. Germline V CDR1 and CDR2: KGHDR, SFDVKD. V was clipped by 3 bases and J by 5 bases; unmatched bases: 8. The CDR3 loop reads CATSDAGTVGETQYF. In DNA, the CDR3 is TGTGCCACCAGTGATGCCGGGACAGTAGGGGAGACCCAGTACTTC.

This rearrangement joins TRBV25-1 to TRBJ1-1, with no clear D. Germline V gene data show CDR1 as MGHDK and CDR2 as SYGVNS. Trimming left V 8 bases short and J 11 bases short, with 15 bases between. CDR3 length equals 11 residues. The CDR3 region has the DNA TGTGCCAGCTCCCGGGGTTGGGTCGCTTTCTTT. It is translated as CASSRGWVAFF. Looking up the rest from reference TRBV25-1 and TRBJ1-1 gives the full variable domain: EADIYQTPRYLVIGTGKKITLECSQTMGHDKMYWYQQDPGMELHLIHYSYGVNSTEKGDLSSESTVSRIRTEHFPLTLESARPSHTSQYLCASSRGWVAFFGQGTRLTVV.

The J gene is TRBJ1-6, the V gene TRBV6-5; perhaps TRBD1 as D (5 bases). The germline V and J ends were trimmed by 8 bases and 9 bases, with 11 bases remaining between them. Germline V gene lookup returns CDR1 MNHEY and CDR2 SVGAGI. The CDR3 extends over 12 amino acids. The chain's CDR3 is CASLGTGSPLHF. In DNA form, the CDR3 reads TGTGCCAGCCTTGGAACAGGTTCACCCCTCCACTTT.

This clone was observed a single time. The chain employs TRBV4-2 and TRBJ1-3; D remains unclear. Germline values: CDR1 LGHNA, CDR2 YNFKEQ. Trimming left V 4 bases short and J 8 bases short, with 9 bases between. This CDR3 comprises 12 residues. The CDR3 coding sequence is TGTGCCAGCAGCCTTTCCGGTGACACCATATATTTT. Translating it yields CASSLSGDTIYF.

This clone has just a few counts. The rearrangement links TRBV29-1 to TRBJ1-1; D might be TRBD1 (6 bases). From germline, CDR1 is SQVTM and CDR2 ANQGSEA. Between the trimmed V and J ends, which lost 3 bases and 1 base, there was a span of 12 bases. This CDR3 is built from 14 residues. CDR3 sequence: CSVEVRGRNTEAFF. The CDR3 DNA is TGCAGCGTTGAGGTCAGGGGCCGGAACACTGAAGCTTTCTTT.

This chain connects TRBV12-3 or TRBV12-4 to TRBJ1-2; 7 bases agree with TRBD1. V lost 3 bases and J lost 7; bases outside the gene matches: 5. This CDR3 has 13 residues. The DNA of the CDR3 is TGTGCCAGCAGTTTGCCAGGGGGACTTGGCTACACCTTC. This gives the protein CASSLPGGLGYTF.

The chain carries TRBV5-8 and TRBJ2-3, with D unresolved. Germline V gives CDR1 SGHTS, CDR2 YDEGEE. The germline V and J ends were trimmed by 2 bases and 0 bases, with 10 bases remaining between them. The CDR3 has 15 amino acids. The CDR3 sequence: CASSFGWSSTDTQYF. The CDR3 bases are TGTGCCAGCAGCTTCGGCTGGAGTAGCACAGATACGCAGTATTTT. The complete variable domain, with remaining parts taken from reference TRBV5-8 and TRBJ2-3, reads EAGVTQSPTHLIKTRGQQATLRCSPISGHTSVYWYQQALGLGLQFLLWYDEGEERNRGNFPPRFSGRQFPNYSSELNVNALELEDSALYLCASSFGWSSTDTQYFGPGTRLTVL.

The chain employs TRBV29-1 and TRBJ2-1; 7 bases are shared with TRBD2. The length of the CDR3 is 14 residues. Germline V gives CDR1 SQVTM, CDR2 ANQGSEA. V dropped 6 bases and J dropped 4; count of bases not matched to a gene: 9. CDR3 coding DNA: TGCAGCGTGGATAGCGGGCTAACTTACAATGAGCAGTTCTTC. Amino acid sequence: CSVDSGLTYNEQFF.

The DNA for the CDR3 is TGTGCCAGCAGCTTAGACTATTTCTATAATTCACCCCTCCACTTT. It yields the protein CASSLDYFYNSPLHF. The V call is TRBV7-8, the J call TRBJ1-6; D is undetermined. Per the germline V gene, CDR1 is SGHVS and CDR2 is FQNEAQ. V was shortened by 1 base and J by 3 bases, with 7 bases between the two germline ends. This CDR3 contains 15 residues.

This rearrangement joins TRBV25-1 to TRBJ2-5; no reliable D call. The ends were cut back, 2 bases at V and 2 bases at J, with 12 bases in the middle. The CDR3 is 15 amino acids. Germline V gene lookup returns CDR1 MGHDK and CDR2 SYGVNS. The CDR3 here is CASSERYRTQETQYF. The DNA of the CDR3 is TGTGCCAGCAGTGAACGGTACAGAACTCAAGAGACCCAGTACTTC.

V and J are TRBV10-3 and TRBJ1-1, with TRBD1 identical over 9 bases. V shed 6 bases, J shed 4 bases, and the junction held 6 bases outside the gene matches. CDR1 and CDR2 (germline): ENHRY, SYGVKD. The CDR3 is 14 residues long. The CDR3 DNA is TGTGCCATCAGGGGGGGACAGGGAGTCACTGAAGCTTTCTTT. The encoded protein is CAIRGGQGVTEAFF.

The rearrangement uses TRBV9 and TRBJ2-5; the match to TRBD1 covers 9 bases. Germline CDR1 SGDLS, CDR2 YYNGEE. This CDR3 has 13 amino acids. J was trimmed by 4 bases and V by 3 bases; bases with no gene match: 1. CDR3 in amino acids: CASSEDRGETQYF. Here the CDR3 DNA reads TGTGCCAGCAGCGAGGACAGGGGAGAGACCCAGTACTTC.

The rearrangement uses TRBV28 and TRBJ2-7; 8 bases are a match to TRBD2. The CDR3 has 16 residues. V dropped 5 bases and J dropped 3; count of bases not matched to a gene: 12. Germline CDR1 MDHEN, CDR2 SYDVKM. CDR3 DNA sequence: TGTGCCAGCAGTCTTCCCCAACTAGCGGTGCGCTACGAGCAGTACTTC. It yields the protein CASSLPQLAVRYEQYF.

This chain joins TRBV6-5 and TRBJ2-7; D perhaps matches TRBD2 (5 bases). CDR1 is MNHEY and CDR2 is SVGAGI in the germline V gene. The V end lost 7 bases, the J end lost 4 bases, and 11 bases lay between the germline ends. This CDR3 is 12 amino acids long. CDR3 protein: CASTNGGYEQYF. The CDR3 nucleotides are TGTGCCAGCACCAATGGAGGTTACGAGCAGTACTTC.

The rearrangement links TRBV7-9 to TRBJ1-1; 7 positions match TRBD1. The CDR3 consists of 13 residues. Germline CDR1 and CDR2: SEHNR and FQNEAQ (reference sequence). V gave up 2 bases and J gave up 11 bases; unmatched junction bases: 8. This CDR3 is CASSLRDDRVAFF. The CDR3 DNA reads TGTGCCAGCAGCTTACGAGATGACAGGGTGGCTTTCTTT.